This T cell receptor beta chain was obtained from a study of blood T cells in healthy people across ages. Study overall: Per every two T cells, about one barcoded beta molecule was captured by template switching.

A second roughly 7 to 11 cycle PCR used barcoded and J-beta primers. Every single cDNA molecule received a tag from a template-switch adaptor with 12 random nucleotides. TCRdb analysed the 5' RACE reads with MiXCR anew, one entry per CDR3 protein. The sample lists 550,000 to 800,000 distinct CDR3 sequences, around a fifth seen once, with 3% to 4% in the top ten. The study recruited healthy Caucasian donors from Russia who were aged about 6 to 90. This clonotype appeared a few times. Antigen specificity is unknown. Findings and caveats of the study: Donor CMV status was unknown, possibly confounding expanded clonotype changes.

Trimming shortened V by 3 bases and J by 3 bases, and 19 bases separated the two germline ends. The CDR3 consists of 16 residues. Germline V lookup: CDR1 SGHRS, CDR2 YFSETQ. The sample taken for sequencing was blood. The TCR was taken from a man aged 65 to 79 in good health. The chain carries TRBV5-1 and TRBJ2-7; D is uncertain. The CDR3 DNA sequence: TGCGCCAGCAGCTCCACGGTCGATGGGGATATCTACGAGCAGTACTTC. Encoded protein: CASSSTVDGDIYEQYF.